These T cell receptor beta chains were read from a single sample in a study of technical replicates of blood from several donors. The method was immunoSEQ multiplex PCR; TCRdb's version includes in-frame clones alone and lacks a portion of them. Of 50,000 to 55,000 clones listed, approximately 86% are singletons. The specimen was PBMCs. The origin of the receptors is a human donor in good health. Some clones in this sample may be carry-over from other donors' samples. CDR3s include the opening cysteine and the closing phenylalanine or tryptophan. Each record gives: V gene, D gene, J gene, clone size, CDR3 protein. A D gene is named only where the DNA matches it firmly. Clone size appears in some rows only: once, few, many, or a class for an expanded clone.

>TRBV5-4|TRBD1|TRBJ1-1|NA
CASSPEGAKAFF
>TRBV7-9|TRBD1|TRBJ2-4|NA
CASSPGQGGTKNIQYF
>TRBV20-1|TRBD2|TRBJ2-1|NA
CGGRVFYEQFF
>TRBV5-1|TRBD2|TRBJ2-2|NA
CASSLRTSGGANTGELFF
>TRBV5-1|NA|TRBJ2-6|NA
CASSLVQGSGANVLTF
>TRBV7-2|NA|TRBJ1-1|NA
CASSLGGGAFEAFF
>TRBV6-7|TRBD1|TRBJ1-5|NA
CASSYSTGSQPQHF
>TRBV6-5|TRBD1|TRBJ2-5|once
CASSRGTVQETQYF
>TRBV5-4|NA|TRBJ1-5|NA
CASSWGGEFGQPQHF
>TRBV4-1|NA|TRBJ2-1|NA
CASSLAESTYNEQFF
>TRBV4-1|TRBD2|TRBJ2-3|NA
CASSQFSGRSLDTQYF
>TRBV4-3|TRBD2|TRBJ2-2|NA
CASSHELVTSGGPTGELFF
>TRBV6-6|NA|TRBJ2-1|once
CASNLLPSYNEQFF
>TRBV9|NA|TRBJ2-7|NA
CASKTPLGLYEQYF
>TRBV11-2|TRBD1|TRBJ2-7|NA
CASSAGQGPEQYF
>TRBV7-6|TRBD1|TRBJ2-5|NA
CASSPGTGGLETQYF
>TRBV11-2|NA|TRBJ1-2|NA
CASSPIGVGYGYTF
>TRBV11-2|NA|TRBJ2-2|NA
CASSLVSGRTGELFF
>TRBV27|NA|TRBJ1-6|few
CASSRTANSPLHF
>TRBV19|NA|TRBJ1-5|NA
CASTWGGGQPQHF
>TRBV4-2|TRBD2|TRBJ2-7|NA
CASSQGLAGDLYEQYF
>TRBV12-5|NA|TRBJ1-2|NA
CASGLGMGGGGYTF
>TRBV11-2|NA|TRBJ2-2|NA
CASSLDQTGELFF
>TRBV4-3|NA|TRBJ2-2|once
CASSQLSGSGELFF
>TRBV7-2|NA|TRBJ1-1|NA
CASSSSTVMNTEAFF
>TRBV7-3|NA|TRBJ2-7|NA
CASSFQGGDEQYF
>TRBV7-8|TRBD2|TRBJ2-1|NA
CASSPPRGSSYNEQFF
>TRBV7-6|NA|TRBJ2-1|NA
CASSYLGMGLNEQFF
>TRBV7-3|NA|TRBJ1-2|NA
CASSSYYRVGNYGYTF
>TRBV19|TRBD1|TRBJ1-2|NA
CASMNRGAGYTF
>TRBV7-9|NA|TRBJ1-4|NA
CASSLDGGNREKLFF
>TRBV9|NA|TRBJ2-5|NA
CASSAGGGVQETQYF
>TRBV6-1|NA|TRBJ1-3|NA
CASSPQGGGNTIYF
>TRBV7-6|NA|TRBJ2-1|NA
CASSFDRTEQFF
>TRBV4-1|NA|TRBJ2-5|NA
CASSQGGSYQETQYF
>TRBV4-3|TRBD1|TRBJ1-2|many
CASSQDRTGGAYGYTF
>TRBV27|NA|TRBJ2-2|NA
CASIPLTGTGELFF
>TRBV11-3|TRBD2|TRBJ2-2|NA
CASSSRVAGLNTGELFF
>TRBV11-3|NA|TRBJ2-1|NA
CASSLDSEGTEQFF
>TRBV7-2|TRBD1|TRBJ2-7|once
CASSLSWTGFNEQYF
>TRBV5-4|TRBD1|TRBJ1-6|NA
CASSRPGQGRNSPLHF
>TRBV10-3|NA|TRBJ2-5|NA
CAISEEDSQETQYF
>TRBV7-3|NA|TRBJ2-3|NA
CASSSGSGDTQYF
>TRBV5-1|TRBD1|TRBJ1-2|NA
CASSLDRGWNYGYTF
>TRBV2|TRBD1|TRBJ1-1|NA
CASVDFRDRGRLTEAFF
>TRBV28|TRBD1|TRBJ1-2|once
CASKEGPRTGARYGYTF
>TRBV7-8|NA|TRBJ2-3|NA
CASSLSSYTDTQYF
>TRBV9|TRBD2|TRBJ2-1|NA
CASSVGSGKGDEQFF